This T cell receptor beta chain was sequenced in a study of blood T cell repertoires in COVID-19. Germline lookup yields CDR1 MNHEY and CDR2 SVGAGI. V was pared by 8 bases and J by 3 bases, with 13 bases between. The CDR3 has 13 amino acids. How the authors handled the data: Quantification of nucleated cells was approximated via reference gene primer amplification. Profiled with immunoSEQ multiplex PCR; TCRdb holds only in-frame clones, not every one. V, J and clone size derive from that table, while D and trimming were established from the DNA sequence. The sample carries around 140,000 clones, 81% recorded once.

The receptor was isolated from a woman aged 55 to 70 with active or convalescent COVID-19. The sample taken for sequencing was peripheral blood. The chain joins TRBV6-5 to TRBJ2-5; D gene unclear. CDR3 bases: TGTGCCAGCGGCCGGGTAATTGAAGAGACCCAGTACTTC. It is translated as CASGRVIEETQYF.